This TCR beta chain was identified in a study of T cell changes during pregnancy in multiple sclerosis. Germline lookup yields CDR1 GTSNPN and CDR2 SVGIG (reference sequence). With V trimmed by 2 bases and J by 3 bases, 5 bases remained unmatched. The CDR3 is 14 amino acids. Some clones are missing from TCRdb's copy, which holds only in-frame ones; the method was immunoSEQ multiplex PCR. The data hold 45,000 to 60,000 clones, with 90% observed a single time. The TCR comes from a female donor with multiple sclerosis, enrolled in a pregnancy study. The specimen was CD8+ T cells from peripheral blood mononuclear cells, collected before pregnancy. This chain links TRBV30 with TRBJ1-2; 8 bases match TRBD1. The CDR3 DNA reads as TGTGCCTGGAGTCGGGGACAGGCTGACTATGGCTACACCTTC. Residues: CAWSRGQADYGYTF. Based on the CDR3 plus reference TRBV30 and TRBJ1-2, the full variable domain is SQTIHQWPATLVQPVGSPLSLECTVEGTSNPNLYWYRQAAGRGLQLLFYSVGIGQISSEVPQNLSASRPQDRQFILSSKKLLLSDSGFYLCAWSRGQADYGYTFGSGTRLTVV.